Given below is one T cell receptor (beta chain) in context. The data were obtained in a study of cytomegalovirus exposure and HLA in healthy donors. About the research overall: The Caucasian-associated ancestry cluster contained around four fifths of the approximately 430 genotyped donors.

PCR used 60 Vbeta primers and 13 Jbeta primers. Measured with immunoSEQ multiplex PCR; TCRdb has only the in-frame clones, and not every one. The sample yields over 95,000 clones, roughly two thirds seen once. The specimen sequenced was PBMCs. This clonotype originated in a man aged 18 to 30 in good health and CMV-seropositive.

The CDR3 DNA reads TGTGCCACGGGGACACTTCCAAGCTCCTATAATTCACCCCTCCACTTT. Translated: CATGTLPSSYNSPLHF. This chain joins TRBV6-6 and TRBJ1-6; possibly TRBD1 for D (6 bases). This CDR3 is built from 16 residues. The V gene's germline CDR1 is MNHNY and CDR2 SVGAGI (reference sequence). Trimming removed 10 bases at V and 0 bases at J, with 16 bases between.